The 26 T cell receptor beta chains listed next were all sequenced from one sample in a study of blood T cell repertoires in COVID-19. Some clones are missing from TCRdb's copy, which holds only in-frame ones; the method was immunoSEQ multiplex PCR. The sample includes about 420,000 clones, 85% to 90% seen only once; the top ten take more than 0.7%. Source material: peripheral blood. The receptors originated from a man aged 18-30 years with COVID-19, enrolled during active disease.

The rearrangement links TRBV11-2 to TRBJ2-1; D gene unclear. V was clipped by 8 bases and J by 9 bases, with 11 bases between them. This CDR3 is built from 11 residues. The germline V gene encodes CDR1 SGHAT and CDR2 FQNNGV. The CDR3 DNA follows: TGTGCCAGCGTCCGGTCGGGTGAGCAGTTCTTC. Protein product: CASVRSGEQFF. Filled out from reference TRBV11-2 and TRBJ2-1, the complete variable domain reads EAGVAQSPRYKIIEKRQSVAFWCNPISGHATLYWYQQILGQGPKLLIQFQNNGVVDDSQLPKDRFSAERLKGVDSTLKIQPAKLEDSAVYLCASVRSGEQFFGPGTRLTVL.

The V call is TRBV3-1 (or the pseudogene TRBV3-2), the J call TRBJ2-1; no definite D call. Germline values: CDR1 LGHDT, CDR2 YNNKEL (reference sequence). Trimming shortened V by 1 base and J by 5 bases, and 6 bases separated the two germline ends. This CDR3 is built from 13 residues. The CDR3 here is CASSQGENNEQFF. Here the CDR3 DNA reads TGTGCCAGCAGCCAAGGAGAGAACAATGAGCAGTTCTTC.

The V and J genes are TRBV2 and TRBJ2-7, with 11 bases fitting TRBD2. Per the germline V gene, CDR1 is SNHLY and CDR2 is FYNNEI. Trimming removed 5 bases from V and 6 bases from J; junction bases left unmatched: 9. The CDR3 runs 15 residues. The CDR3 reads CASSLVAGGVGEQYF. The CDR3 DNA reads TGTGCCAGCAGTCTGGTAGCGGGGGGGGTCGGCGAGCAGTACTTC.

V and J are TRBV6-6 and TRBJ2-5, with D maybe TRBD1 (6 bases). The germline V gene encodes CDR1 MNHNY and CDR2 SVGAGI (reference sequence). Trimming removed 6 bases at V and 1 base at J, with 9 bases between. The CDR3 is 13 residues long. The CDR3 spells CASSPQGQETQYF. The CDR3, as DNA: TGTGCCAGCAGCCCACAGGGCCAAGAGACCCAGTACTTC.

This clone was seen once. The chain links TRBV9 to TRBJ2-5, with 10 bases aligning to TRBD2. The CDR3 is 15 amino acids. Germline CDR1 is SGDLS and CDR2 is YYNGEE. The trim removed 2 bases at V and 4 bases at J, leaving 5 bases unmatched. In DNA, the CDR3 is TGTGCCAGCAGCGTTAGCGGGAGGAGGGGAGAGACCCAGTACTTC. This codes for CASSVSGRRGETQYF.

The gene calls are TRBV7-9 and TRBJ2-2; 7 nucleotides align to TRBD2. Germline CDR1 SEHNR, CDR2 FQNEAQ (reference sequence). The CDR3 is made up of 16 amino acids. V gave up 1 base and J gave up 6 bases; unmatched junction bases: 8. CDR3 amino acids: CASSLGAAGYAGELFF. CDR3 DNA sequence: TGTGCCAGCAGCTTAGGGGCAGCGGGGTACGCCGGGGAGCTGTTTTTT.

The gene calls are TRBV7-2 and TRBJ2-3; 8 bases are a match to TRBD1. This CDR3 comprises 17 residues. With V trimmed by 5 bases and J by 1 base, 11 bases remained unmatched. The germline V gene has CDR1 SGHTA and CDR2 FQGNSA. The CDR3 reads CASSPPRTGIRTDTQYF. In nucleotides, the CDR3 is TGTGCCAGCAGCCCCCCGCGGACAGGGATCCGCACAGATACGCAGTATTTT.

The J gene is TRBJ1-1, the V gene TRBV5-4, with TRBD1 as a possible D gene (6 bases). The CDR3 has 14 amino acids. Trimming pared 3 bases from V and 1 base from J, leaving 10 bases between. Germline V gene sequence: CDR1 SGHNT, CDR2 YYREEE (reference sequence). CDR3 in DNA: TGTGCCAGCAGCTCAAAGACAGGGAACACTGAAGCTTTCTTT. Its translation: CASSSKTGNTEAFF.

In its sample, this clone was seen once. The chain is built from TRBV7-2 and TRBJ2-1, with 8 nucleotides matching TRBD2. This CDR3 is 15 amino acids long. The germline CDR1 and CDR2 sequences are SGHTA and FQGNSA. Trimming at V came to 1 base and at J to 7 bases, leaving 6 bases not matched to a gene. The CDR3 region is CASSLVGTRRNEQFF. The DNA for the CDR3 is TGTGCCAGCAGCTTAGTAGGGACTAGGAGGAATGAGCAGTTCTTC. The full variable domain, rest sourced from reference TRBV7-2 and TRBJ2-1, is GAGVSQSPSNKVTEKGKDVELRCDPISGHTALYWYRQSLGQGLEFLIYFQGNSAPDKSGLPSDRFSAERTGGSVSTLTIQRTQQEDSAVYLCASSLVGTRRNEQFFGPGTRLTVL.

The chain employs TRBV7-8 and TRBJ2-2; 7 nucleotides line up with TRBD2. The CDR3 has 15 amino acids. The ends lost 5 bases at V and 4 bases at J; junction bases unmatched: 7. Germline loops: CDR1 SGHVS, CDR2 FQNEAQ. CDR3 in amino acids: CASSPAGGSTGELFF. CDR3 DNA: TGTGCCAGCAGCCCGGCGGGCGGGAGCACCGGGGAGCTGTTTTTT.

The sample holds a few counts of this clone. CDR3 in DNA: TGTGCCAGCAGCGACCGGGACTTCGCAAATGAAAAACTGTTTTTT. Its translation: CASSDRDFANEKLFF. The chain has TRBV3-1 (or the pseudogene TRBV3-2) and TRBJ1-4, with D possibly being TRBD1 (5 bases). Germline V CDR1 and CDR2: LGHDT, YNNKEL (reference sequence). This CDR3 has 15 amino acids. Trimming cost V 5 bases and J 5 bases, with 15 bases left between them.

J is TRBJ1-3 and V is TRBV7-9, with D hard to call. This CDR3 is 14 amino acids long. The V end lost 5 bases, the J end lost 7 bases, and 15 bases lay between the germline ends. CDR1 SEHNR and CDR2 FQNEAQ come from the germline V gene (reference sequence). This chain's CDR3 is CASSRPAAGNTIYF. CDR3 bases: TGTGCCAGCAGCCGCCCAGCCGCGGGGAACACCATATATTTT. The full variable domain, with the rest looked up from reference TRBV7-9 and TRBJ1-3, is DTGVSQNPRHKITKRGQNVTFRCDPISEHNRLYWYRQTLGQGPEFLTYFQNEAQLEKSRLLSDRFSAERPKGSFSTLEIQRTEQGDSAMYLCASSRPAAGNTIYFGEGSWLTVV.

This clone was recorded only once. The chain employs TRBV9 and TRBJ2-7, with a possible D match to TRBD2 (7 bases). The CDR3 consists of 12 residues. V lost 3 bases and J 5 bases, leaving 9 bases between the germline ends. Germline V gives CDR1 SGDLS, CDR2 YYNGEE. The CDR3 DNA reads TGTGCCAGCAGCGAGGGGGGGGACGAGCAGTACTTC. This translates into CASSEGGDEQYF.

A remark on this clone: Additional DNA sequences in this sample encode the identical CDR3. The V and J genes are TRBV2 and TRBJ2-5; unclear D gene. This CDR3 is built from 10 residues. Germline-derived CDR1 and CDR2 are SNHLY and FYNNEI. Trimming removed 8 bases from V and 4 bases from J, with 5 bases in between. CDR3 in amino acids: CASYRETQYF. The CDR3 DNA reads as TGTGCCAGCTATCGAGAGACCCAGTACTTC.

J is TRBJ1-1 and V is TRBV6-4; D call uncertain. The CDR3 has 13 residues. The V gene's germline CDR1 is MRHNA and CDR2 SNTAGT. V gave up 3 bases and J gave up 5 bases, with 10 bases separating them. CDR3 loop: CASSEWTGTEAFF. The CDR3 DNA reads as TGTGCCAGCAGTGAATGGACGGGAACTGAAGCTTTCTTT.

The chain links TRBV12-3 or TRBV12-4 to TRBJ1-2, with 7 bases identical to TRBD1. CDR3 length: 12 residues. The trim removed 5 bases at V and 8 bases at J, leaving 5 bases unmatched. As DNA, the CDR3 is TGTGCCAGCAGTGAGACAGGGCTCGGCTACACCTTC. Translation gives CASSETGLGYTF.

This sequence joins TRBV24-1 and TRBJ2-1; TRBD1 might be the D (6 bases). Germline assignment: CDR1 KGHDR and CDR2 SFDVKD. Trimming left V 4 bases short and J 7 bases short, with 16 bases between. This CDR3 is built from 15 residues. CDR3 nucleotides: TGTGCCACCAGTGACTTTCATCAGGGGTCAAATGAGCAGTTCTTC. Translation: CATSDFHQGSNEQFF.

The CDR3 is CAWSVGGLASTDTQYF. The DNA of the CDR3 is TGTGCCTGGAGTGTAGGGGGACTAGCGAGCACAGATACGCAGTATTTT. This sequence joins TRBV30 and TRBJ2-3; 10 bases map to TRBD2. Germline CDR1 GTSNPN, CDR2 SVGIG (reference sequence). The trim removed 0 bases at V and 0 bases at J, leaving 3 bases unmatched. The CDR3 has 16 amino acids.

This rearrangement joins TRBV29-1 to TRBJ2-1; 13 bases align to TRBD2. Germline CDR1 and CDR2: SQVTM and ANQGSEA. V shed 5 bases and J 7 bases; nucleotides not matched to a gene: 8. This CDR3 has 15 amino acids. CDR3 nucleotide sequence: TGCAGCGTTCTGGAACTAGCGGGGGGGCGTAATGAGCAGTTCTTC. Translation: CSVLELAGGRNEQFF.

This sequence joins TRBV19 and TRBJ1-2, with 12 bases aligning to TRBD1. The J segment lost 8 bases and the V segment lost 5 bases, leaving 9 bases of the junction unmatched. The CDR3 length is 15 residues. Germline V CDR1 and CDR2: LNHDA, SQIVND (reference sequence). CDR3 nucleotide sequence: TGTGCCAGTAGTGCCACGGGACAGGGGGCGAGGGGCTACACCTTC. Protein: CASSATGQGARGYTF.

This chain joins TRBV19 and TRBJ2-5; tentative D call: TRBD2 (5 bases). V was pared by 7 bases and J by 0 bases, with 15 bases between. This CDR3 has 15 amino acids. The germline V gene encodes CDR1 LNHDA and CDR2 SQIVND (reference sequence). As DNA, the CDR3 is TGTGCCAGTACCCTAAGTAGCGTGAACCAAGAGACCCAGTACTTC. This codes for CASTLSSVNQETQYF.

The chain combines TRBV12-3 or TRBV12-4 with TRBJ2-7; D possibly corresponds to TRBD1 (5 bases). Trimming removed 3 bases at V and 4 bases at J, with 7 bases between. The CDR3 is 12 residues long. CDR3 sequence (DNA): TGTGCCAGCAGTTTTGACAGATACGAGCAGTACTTC. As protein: CASSFDRYEQYF.

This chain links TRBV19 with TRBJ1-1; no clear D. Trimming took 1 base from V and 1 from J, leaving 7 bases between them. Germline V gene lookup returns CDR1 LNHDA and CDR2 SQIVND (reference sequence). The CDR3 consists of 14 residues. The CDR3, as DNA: TGTGCCAGTAGTATAGGGACTCCGAACACTGAAGCTTTCTTT. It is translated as CASSIGTPNTEAFF.

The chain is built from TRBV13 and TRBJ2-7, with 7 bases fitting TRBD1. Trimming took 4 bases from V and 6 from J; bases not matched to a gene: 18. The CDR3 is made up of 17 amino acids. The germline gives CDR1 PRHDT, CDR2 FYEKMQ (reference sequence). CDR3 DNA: TGTGCCAGCAGCTCCTACGACAGGGTTGGTAATCTTGGCGAGCAGTACTTC. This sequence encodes CASSSYDRVGNLGEQYF.

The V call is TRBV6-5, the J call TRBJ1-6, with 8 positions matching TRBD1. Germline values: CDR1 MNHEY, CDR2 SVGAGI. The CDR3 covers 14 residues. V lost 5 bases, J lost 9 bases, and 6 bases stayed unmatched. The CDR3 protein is CASSTQQGGSPLHF. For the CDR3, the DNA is TGTGCCAGCAGTACACAACAGGGGGGTTCACCCCTCCACTTT.

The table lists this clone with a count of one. The CDR3 protein is CASSVVPSYNEQFF. Written as DNA, the CDR3 is TGTGCCAGCAGCGTAGTCCCTAGCTACAATGAGCAGTTCTTC. The chain employs TRBV9 and TRBJ2-1; D remains ambiguous. The germline gives CDR1 SGDLS, CDR2 YYNGEE. Trimming took 0 bases from V and 3 from J, leaving 7 bases between them. This CDR3 region has 14 residues. The whole variable domain, filled in from reference TRBV9 and TRBJ2-1, reads DSGVTQTPKHLITATGQRVTLRCSPRSGDLSVYWYQQSLDQGLQFLIQYYNGEERAKGNILERFSAQQFPDLHSELNLSSLELGDSALYFCASSVVPSYNEQFFGPGTRLTVL.